One sample yielded the 13 T cell receptor beta chains listed below, sequenced in a study of brain metastases from non-small cell lung cancer. Data came from immunoSEQ multiplex PCR; TCRdb stores just in-frame clones and leaves some out. The sample has roughly 1,500 clones; over 85% are singletons. Sample: tissue from a brain metastasis. Receptors originate from a donor at least 40 years old with non-small cell lung cancer.

Note on this clone: One end of the junction fails to match germline, which may point to a read error. Other nucleotide sequences in the sample specify the same CDR3. The chain recombines TRBV2 with TRBJ2-5; no clear D gene. Germline V gene lookup returns CDR1 SNHLY and CDR2 FYNNEI. CDR3 length equals 13 residues. In nucleotides, the CDR3 is TGTGCCAGCAGTGAACCGCCCGAAGAGACTCAGTACTTC. As protein: CASSEPPEETQYF.

This clone was recorded once. The chain carries TRBV29-1 and TRBJ2-1, with 7 bases that match TRBD2. In germline, CDR1 is SQVTM, CDR2 ANQGSEA. After removal of 4 bases from V and 6 bases from J, the junction contained 3 bases not matched to a gene. The length of the CDR3 is 12 residues. The CDR3 DNA reads as TGCAGCGTTGTATCGGGGGGCAATGAGCAGTTCTTC. Its translation: CSVVSGGNEQFF.

As for this clone: Other DNA sequences within the sample encode an identical CDR3. This chain joins TRBV5-4 and TRBJ2-7; 8 bases align to TRBD1. V dropped 4 bases and J dropped 1; count of bases not matched to a gene: 7. Germline CDR1 reads SGHNT; CDR2 reads YYREEE (reference sequence). CDR3 length: 15 residues. CDR3 sequence (DNA): TGTGCCAGCAGCCCTGACCAGGGGGCATCCTACGAGCAGTACTTC. This codes for CASSPDQGASYEQYF.

V usage is TRBV25-1 and J usage is TRBJ2-1; D gene ambiguous. The CDR3 spans 12 residues. Trimming took off 4 bases at V and 7 bases at J, with 8 bases between the two ends. The V gene's germline CDR1 is MGHDK and CDR2 SYGVNS. CDR3 loop: CASSGVGNEQFF. The CDR3 DNA reads TGTGCCAGCAGTGGAGTCGGGAATGAGCAGTTCTTC.

V and J are TRBV19 and TRBJ1-1, with 10 bases identical to TRBD1. J lost 3 bases, V lost 3 bases, and 7 bases had no gene match. The CDR3 contains 16 residues. Germline-derived CDR1 and CDR2 are LNHDA and SQIVND (reference sequence). The CDR3: CASSIDRGTGDTEAFF. CDR3 DNA sequence: TGTGCCAGTAGTATCGATAGAGGGACAGGGGACACTGAAGCTTTCTTT.

The chain joins TRBV5-5 to TRBJ1-4; a possible D gene is TRBD1 (6 bases). CDR1 and CDR2 from the germline V gene are SGHKS and YYEKEE (reference sequence). This CDR3 comprises 16 residues. The V end lost 4 bases, the J end lost 5 bases, and 18 bases lay between the germline ends. CDR3 in DNA: TGTGCCAGCAGCGCGGGACACTCCGTGGGGAATGAAAAACTGTTTTTT. Translating it yields CASSAGHSVGNEKLFF. The full variable domain, in which reference TRBV5-5 and TRBJ1-4 provide the parts outside the CDR3, is DAGVTQSPTHLIKTRGQQVTLRCSPISGHKSVSWYQQVLGQGPQFIFQYYEKEERGRGNFPDRFSARQFPNYSSELNVNALLLGDSALYLCASSAGHSVGNEKLFFGSGTQLSVL.

A note on this clone: Other DNA sequences of this sample code for an identical CDR3. V gene TRBV4-1 combines with J gene TRBJ2-3; 9 nucleotides align to TRBD2. Losses at the gene ends were 6 bases for V and 1 base for J; bases not matched to a gene: 2. There are 14 residues in the CDR3. Looked up from germline, CDR1 is MGHRA and CDR2 is YSYEKL. CDR3 region: CASRAGGRTDTQYF. In DNA form, the CDR3 reads TGCGCCAGCAGAGCGGGAGGACGCACAGATACGCAGTATTTT.

The chain couples TRBV2 to TRBJ1-1; D perhaps matches TRBD1 (5 bases). This CDR3 is 16 amino acids long. Germline lookup yields CDR1 SNHLY and CDR2 FYNNEI. V was cut by 5 bases and J by 3 bases, with 19 bases left in between. CDR3 nucleotides: TGTGCCAGCAGTTGGGGACGGCTCTCGGTAGACACTGAAGCTTTCTTT. Translation: CASSWGRLSVDTEAFF.

This clone was counted between two and nine times. For the CDR3, the DNA is TGTGCCATCAGTGATCGAGGAGGGACGAACACTGAAGCTTTCTTT. This codes for CAISDRGGTNTEAFF. This chain joins TRBV10-3 and TRBJ1-1; perhaps TRBD1 as D (5 bases). CDR1 and CDR2 (germline): ENHRY, SYGVKD. This CDR3 region has 15 residues. V gave up 3 bases and J gave up 1 base, with 12 bases separating them.

This clone has just one count. The chain combines TRBV5-1 with TRBJ1-2; D remains unclear. V dropped 0 bases and J dropped 5 bases, with 14 bases sitting between them. The CDR3 contains 15 residues. Germline-derived CDR1 and CDR2 are SGHRS and YFSETQ. CDR3 in DNA: TGCGCCAGCAGCTTGGCGTCCCCCTCCGCATATGGCTACACCTTC. It translates to CASSLASPSAYGYTF.

The rearrangement uses TRBV18 and TRBJ2-5; D gene unclear. Germline V gives CDR1 KGHSH, CDR2 LQKENI. The CDR3 is made up of 14 amino acids. The V gene lost 0 bases and the J gene lost 2 bases, with 7 bases spanning the gap. The CDR3 sequence: CASSPPSRQETQYF. The CDR3, as DNA: TGTGCCAGCTCACCACCATCACGGCAAGAGACCCAGTACTTC.

This clone appeared once. The DNA of the CDR3 is TGCGCCAGCAGTCATGAACTGAACACTGAAGCTTTCTTT. This gives the protein CASSHELNTEAFF. The chain has TRBV5-1 and TRBJ1-1; no reliable D call. Trimming left V 5 bases short and J 0 bases short, with 8 bases between. This CDR3 region has 13 residues. Germline loops: CDR1 SGHRS, CDR2 YFSETQ.

This clone was seen once. This sequence joins TRBV2 and TRBJ1-1, with D possibly matching TRBD1 (6 bases). The CDR3 is 13 residues long. V was pared by 6 bases and J by 8 bases, with 16 bases between. Germline CDR1 and CDR2: SNHLY and FYNNEI. DNA of the CDR3: TGTGCCAGCAGCGGGACACTACAGGGAGAAGCTTTCTTT. Its protein product is CASSGTLQGEAFF.